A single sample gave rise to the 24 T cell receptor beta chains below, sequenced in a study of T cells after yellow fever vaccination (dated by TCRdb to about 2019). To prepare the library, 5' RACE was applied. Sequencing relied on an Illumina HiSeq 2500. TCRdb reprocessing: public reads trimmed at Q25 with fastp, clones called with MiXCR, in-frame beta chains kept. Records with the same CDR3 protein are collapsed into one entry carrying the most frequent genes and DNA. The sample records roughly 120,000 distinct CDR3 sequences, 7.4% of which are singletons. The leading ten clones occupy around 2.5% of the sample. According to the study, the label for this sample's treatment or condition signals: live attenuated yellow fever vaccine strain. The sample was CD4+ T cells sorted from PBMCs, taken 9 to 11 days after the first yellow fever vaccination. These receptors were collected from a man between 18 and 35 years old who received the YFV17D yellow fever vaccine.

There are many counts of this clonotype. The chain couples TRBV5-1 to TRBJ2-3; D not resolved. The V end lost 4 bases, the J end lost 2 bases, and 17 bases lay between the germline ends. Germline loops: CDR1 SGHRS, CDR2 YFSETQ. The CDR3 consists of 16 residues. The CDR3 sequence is CASSTDPQTYTDTQYF. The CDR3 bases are TGCGCCAGCAGCACAGACCCCCAGACCTACACAGATACGCAGTATTTT.

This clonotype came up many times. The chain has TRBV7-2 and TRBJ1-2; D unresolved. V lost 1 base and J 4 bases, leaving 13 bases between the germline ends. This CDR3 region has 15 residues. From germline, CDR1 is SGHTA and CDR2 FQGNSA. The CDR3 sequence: CASSLVAGMGYGYTF. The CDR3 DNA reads TGTGCCAGCAGCTTAGTCGCGGGAATGGGCTATGGCTACACCTTC.

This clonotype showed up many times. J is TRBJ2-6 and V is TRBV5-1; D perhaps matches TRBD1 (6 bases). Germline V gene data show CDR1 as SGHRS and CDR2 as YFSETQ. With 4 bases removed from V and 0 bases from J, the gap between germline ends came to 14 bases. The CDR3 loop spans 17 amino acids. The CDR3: CASSGEGHPSGANVLTF. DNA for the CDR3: TGCGCCAGCAGCGGCGAGGGACATCCCTCTGGGGCCAACGTCCTGACTTTC.

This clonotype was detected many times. The CDR3 DNA is TGTGCCAGCAGTTACTTTGGGCCATCCGGGACAGGGGGGTCCTACGAGCAGTACTTC. The encoded protein is CASSYFGPSGTGGSYEQYF. The gene calls are TRBV6-5 and TRBJ2-7; TRBD1 agrees at 11 bases. The CDR3 totals 19 residues. The V gene end was trimmed by 1 base and the J gene end by 1 base; junction bases not matched to a gene: 12. CDR1 is MNHEY, CDR2 SVGAGI, per germline.

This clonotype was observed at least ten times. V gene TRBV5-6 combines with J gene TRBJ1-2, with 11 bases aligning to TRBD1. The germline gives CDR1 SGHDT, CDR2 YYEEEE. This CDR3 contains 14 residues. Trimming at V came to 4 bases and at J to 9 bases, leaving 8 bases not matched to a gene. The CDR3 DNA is TGTGCCAGCAGCCCTTCAGGGACAGGGGGGAGCTACACCTTC. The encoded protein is CASSPSGTGGSYTF. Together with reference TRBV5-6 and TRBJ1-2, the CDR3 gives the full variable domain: DAGVTQSPTHLIKTRGQQVTLRCSPKSGHDTVSWYQQALGQGPQFIFQYYEEEERQRGNFPDRFSGHQFPNYSSELNVNALLLGDSALYLCASSPSGTGGSYTFGSGTRLTVV.

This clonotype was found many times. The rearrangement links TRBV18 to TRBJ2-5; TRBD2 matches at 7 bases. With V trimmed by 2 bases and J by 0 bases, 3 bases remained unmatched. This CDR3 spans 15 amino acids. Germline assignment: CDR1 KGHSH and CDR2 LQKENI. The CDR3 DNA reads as TGTGCCAGCTCACCAGGTCTAGCGGACCAAGAGACCCAGTACTTC. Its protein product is CASSPGLADQETQYF.

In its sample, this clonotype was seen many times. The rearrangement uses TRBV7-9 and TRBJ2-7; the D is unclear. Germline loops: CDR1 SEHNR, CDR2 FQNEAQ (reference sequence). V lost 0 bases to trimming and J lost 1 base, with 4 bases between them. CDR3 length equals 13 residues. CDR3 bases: TGTGCCAGCAGCTTAGCAGGGTCCTACGAGCAGTACTTC. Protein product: CASSLAGSYEQYF. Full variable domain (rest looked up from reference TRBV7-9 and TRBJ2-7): DTGVSQNPRHKITKRGQNVTFRCDPISEHNRLYWYRQTLGQGPEFLTYFQNEAQLEKSRLLSDRFSAERPKGSFSTLEIQRTEQGDSAMYLCASSLAGSYEQYFGPGTRLTVT.

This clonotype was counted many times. The CDR3 is CASSQASSGGITDTQYF. In DNA, the CDR3 is TGCGCCAGCAGCCAAGCCTCTAGCGGGGGGATCACAGATACGCAGTATTTT. The V and J genes are TRBV4-3 and TRBJ2-3, with 11 bases lining up with TRBD2. V shed 1 base and J 2 bases; nucleotides not matched to a gene: 5. The CDR3 is 17 residues long. Germline CDR1 reads LGHNA; CDR2 reads YSLEER.

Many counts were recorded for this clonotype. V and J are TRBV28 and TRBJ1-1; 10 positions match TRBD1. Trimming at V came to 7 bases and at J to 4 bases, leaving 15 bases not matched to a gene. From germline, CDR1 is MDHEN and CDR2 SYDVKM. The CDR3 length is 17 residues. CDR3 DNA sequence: TGTGCCAGCACCAACTACCCAGGGACAGGGGCTGGCACTGAAGCTTTCTTT. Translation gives CASTNYPGTGAGTEAFF. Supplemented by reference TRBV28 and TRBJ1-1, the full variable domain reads DVKVTQSSRYLVKRTGEKVFLECVQDMDHENMFWYRQDPGLGLRLIYFSYDVKMKEKGDIPEGYSVSREKKERFSLILESASTNQTSMYLCASTNYPGTGAGTEAFFGQGTRLTVV.

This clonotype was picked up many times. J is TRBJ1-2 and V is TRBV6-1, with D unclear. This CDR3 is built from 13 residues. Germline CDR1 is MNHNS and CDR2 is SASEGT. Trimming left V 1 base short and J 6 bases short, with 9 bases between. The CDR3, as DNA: TGTGCCAGCAGTGAAGGGGGAGGGAATGGCTACACCTTC. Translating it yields CASSEGGGNGYTF.

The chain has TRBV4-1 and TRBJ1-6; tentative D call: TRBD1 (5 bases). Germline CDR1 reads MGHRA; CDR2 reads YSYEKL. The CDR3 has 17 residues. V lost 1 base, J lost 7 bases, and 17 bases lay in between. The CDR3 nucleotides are TGCGCCAGCAGCCAAGGGAGCGCAGGGCGGATCAATTCACCCCTCCACTTT. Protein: CASSQGSAGRINSPLHF.

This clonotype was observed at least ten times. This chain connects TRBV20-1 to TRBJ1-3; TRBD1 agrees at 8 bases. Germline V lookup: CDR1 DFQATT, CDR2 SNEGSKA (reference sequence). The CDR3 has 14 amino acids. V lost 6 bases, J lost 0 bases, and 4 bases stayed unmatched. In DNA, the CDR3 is TGCAGTGCACCGGACAGGGCCTCTGGAAACACCATATATTTT. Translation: CSAPDRASGNTIYF.

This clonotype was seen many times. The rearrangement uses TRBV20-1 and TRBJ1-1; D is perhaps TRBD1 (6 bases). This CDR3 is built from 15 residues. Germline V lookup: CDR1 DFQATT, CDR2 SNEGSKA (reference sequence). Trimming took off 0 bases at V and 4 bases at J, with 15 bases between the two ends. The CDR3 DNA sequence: TGCAGTGCTAGAGATCCGGCAGGGGAAGGCACTGAAGCTTTCTTT. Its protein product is CSARDPAGEGTEAFF.

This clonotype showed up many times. The CDR3, as DNA: TGTGCCAGCAGTTGGGACTTCAGAAACACCATATATTTT. This codes for CASSWDFRNTIYF. The J gene is TRBJ1-3, the V gene TRBV7-2, with a weak D call TRBD1 (5 bases). Trimming cost V 6 bases and J 5 bases, with 11 bases left between them. CDR1 and CDR2 from the germline V gene are SGHTA and FQGNSA. This CDR3 contains 13 residues.

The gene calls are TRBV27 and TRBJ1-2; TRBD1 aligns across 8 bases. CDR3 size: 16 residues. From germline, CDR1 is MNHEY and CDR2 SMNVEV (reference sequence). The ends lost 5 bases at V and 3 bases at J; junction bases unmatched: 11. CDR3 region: CASSPRTGPGDYGYTF. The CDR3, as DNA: TGTGCCAGCAGTCCCCGGACAGGGCCAGGTGACTATGGCTACACCTTC.

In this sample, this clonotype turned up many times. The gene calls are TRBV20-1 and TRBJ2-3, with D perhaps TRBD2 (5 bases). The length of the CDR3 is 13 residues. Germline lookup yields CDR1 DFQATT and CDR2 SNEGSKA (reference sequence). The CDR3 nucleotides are TGCAGCCACGGTCGGGGAGACACAGATACGCAGTATTTT. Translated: CSHGRGDTDTQYF.

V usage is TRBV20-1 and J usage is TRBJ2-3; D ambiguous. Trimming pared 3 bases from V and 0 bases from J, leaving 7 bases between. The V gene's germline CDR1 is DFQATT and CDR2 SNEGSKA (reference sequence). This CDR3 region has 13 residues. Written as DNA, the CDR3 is TGCAGTGCTAGGACACCTAGCACAGATACGCAGTATTTT. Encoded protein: CSARTPSTDTQYF.

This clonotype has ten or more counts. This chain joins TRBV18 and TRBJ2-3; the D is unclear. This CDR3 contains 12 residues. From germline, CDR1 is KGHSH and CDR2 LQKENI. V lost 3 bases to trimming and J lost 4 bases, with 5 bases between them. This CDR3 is CASSPQSDTQYF. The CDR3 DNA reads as TGTGCCAGCTCACCCCAGTCAGATACGCAGTATTTT.

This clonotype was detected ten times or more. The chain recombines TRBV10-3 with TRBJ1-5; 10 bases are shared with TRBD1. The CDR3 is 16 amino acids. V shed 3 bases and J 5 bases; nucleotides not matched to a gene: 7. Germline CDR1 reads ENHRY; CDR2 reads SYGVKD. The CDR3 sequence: CAISESDRGLYQPQHF. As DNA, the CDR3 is TGTGCCATCAGTGAATCTGACAGGGGGCTTTATCAGCCCCAGCATTTT.

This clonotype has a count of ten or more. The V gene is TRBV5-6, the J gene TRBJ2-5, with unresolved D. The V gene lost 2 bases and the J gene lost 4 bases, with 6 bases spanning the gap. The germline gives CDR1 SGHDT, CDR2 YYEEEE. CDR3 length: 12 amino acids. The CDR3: CASSLSRETQYF. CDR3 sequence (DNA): TGTGCCAGCAGCTTATCGAGAGAGACCCAGTACTTC.

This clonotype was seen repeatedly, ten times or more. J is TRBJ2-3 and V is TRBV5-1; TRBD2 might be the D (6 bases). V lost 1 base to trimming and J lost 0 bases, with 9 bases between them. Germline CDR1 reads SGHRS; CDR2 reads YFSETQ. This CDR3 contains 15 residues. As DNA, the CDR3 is TGCGCCAGCAGCTTGTATCTAGCGAGCACAGATACGCAGTATTTT. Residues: CASSLYLASTDTQYF.

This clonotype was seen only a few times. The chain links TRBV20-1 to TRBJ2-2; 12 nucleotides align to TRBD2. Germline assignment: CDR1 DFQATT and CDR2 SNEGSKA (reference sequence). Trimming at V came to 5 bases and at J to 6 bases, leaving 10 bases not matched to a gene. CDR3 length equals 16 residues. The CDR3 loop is CSAPLAGGPLPGELFF. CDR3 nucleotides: TGCAGTGCTCCGCTAGCGGGGGGGCCACTCCCCGGGGAGCTGTTTTTT.

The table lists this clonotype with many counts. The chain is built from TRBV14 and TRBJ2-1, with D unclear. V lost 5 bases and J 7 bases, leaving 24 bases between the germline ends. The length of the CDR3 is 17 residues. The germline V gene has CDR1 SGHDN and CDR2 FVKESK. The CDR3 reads CASSARRLAVSRNEQFF. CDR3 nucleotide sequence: TGTGCCAGCAGCGCCCGCAGGTTAGCCGTTTCAAGGAATGAGCAGTTCTTC.

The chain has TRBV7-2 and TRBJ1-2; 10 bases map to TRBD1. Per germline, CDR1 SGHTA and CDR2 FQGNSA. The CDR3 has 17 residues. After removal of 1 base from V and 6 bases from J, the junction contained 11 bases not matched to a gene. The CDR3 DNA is TGTGCCAGCAGCTTAGGGGGACAGGGGTTAAAGAAGCATGGCTACACCTTC. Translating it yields CASSLGGQGLKKHGYTF.